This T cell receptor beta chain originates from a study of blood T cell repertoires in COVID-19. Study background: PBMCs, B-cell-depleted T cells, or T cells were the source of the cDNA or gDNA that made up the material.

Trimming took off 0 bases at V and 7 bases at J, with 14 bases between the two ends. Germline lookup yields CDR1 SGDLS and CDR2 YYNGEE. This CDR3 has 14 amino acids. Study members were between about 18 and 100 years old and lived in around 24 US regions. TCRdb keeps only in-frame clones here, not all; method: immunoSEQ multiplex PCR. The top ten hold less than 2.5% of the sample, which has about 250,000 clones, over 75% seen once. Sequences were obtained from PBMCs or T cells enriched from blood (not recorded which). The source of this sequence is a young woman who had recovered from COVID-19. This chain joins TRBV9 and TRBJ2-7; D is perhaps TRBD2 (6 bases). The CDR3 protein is CASSVEGRSGEQYF. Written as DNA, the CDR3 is TGTGCCAGCAGCGTAGAGGGGAGGAGCGGGGAGCAGTACTTC.